This T cell receptor (beta chain) was recorded in a study of blood T cells in healthy people across ages. Primers used in a second PCR of roughly 6 to 12 cycles were a sample-barcoded 5' primer and a J-beta primer mix. Each CDR3 protein gets one entry after TCRdb re-called the 5' RACE reads with MiXCR. Of approximately 780,000 distinct CDR3 sequences in the sample, 25% to 30% were seen once. General study points: Long-lived donors had more naive CD4+ cells and higher diversity than aged donors.

In the case of this clonotype: Its cognate antigen is unknown.

V was cut by 5 bases and J by 9 bases, with 14 bases left in between. Germline V lookup: CDR1 SQVTM, CDR2 ANQGSEA. The CDR3 spans 12 residues. This same sample was also taken into another study, of T cells of mothers and their children. This second study notes: For related and unrelated pairs alike, thymic selection shapes TCR recombination output similarly.

The sequence was obtained from a boy younger than 18 in good health. The chain joins TRBV29-1 to TRBJ2-1; D may be TRBD2 (5 bases). Sequenced: blood. This CDR3 is CSVPATRGEQFF. CDR3 in DNA: TGCAGCGTTCCGGCGACCCGGGGTGAGCAGTTCTTC.